Listed below are T cell receptor beta chains from one sample, sequenced in a study of control samples from healthy donors and cancer patients. TCRdb's table, derived via immunoSEQ multiplex PCR, lists solely in-frame clones and lacks some. The sample lists about 140,000 clones; about 85% were seen once. The sample comprised blood. The receptors derive from a woman aged 25 to 39 in good health. Both conserved end residues are part of each CDR3. Fields, in order: V gene, J gene, clone size, D gene, CDR3 DNA, CDR3 protein. The D gene is left open where the match is weak. Clone size appears in some rows only: once, few, many, or a class for an expanded clone.

v_gene: TRBV15; j_gene: TRBJ1-1; abundance: .; d_gene: .; CDR3nt: TGTGCCACCAGCAGACAGAATGAAGCTTTCTTT; CDR3aa: CATSRQNEAFF
v_gene: TRBV7-9; j_gene: TRBJ2-1; abundance: .; d_gene: TRBD1; CDR3nt: TGTGCCAGCAGCTTAGTGGGACAGGGCATTAATGAGCAGTTCTTC; CDR3aa: CASSLVGQGINEQFF
v_gene: TRBV2; j_gene: TRBJ2-1; abundance: .; d_gene: .; CDR3nt: TGTGCCAGCAGTGCGGCAAGCTCCTACAATGAGCAGTTCTTC; CDR3aa: CASSAASSYNEQFF
v_gene: TRBV29-1; j_gene: TRBJ1-5; abundance: few; d_gene: .; CDR3nt: TGCAGCGTTGAAATCGCCGGCGGTCAAGGGAGGCATTTT; CDR3aa: CSVEIAGGQGRHF
v_gene: TRBV27; j_gene: TRBJ2-7; abundance: .; d_gene: TRBD2; CDR3nt: TGTGCCAGCAGTTCCCCGAGTAGCGGGAGATACGAGCAGTACTTC; CDR3aa: CASSSPSSGRYEQYF
v_gene: TRBV18; j_gene: TRBJ1-1; abundance: .; d_gene: .; CDR3nt: TGTGCCAGCTCACCGGGCGGGAACACTGAAGCTTTCTTT; CDR3aa: CASSPGGNTEAFF
v_gene: TRBV6-5; j_gene: TRBJ2-7; abundance: .; d_gene: TRBD2; CDR3nt: TGTGCCAGCAGAAGGACTAGCGGGAGCTACGAGCAGTACTTC; CDR3aa: CASRRTSGSYEQYF
v_gene: TRBV5-1; j_gene: TRBJ2-3; abundance: .; d_gene: TRBD2; CDR3nt: TGCGCCAGCAGCTTGGGGCGGGGAGGGACAGATACGCAGTATTTT; CDR3aa: CASSLGRGGTDTQYF
v_gene: TRBV7-9; j_gene: TRBJ1-3; abundance: .; d_gene: .; CDR3nt: TGTGCCAGCACCCGGGTACTCTCTGGAAACACCATATATTTT; CDR3aa: CASTRVLSGNTIYF
v_gene: TRBV5-1; j_gene: TRBJ2-1; abundance: .; d_gene: .; CDR3nt: TGCGCCAGCAGCCCCGCGGGCGTAACCTACAATGAGCAGTTCTTC; CDR3aa: CASSPAGVTYNEQFF
v_gene: TRBV23-1; j_gene: TRBJ1-1; abundance: .; d_gene: .; CDR3nt: TGCGCCAGCTACCCCCGGACGAACACTGAAGCTTTCTTT; CDR3aa: CASYPRTNTEAFF
v_gene: TRBV7-9; j_gene: TRBJ1-1; abundance: .; d_gene: .; CDR3nt: TGTGCCTCCACCCGGGGGAACACTGAAGCTTTCTTT; CDR3aa: CASTRGNTEAFF
v_gene: TRBV9; j_gene: TRBJ1-2; abundance: .; d_gene: .; CDR3nt: TGTGCCAGCACAAAGAAGGAGTCCTATGGCTACACCTTC; CDR3aa: CASTKKESYGYTF
v_gene: TRBV6-4; j_gene: TRBJ2-7; abundance: .; d_gene: .; CDR3nt: TGTGCCAGCAGTGACTCCGACATCGGTTTAGTCGAGCAGTACTTC; CDR3aa: CASSDSDIGLVEQYF
v_gene: TRBV6-2/TRBV6-3; j_gene: TRBJ2-1; abundance: .; d_gene: .; CDR3nt: TGTGCCAGCAGCCCTCTCGCAGGCGACTCCAGATACAATGAGCAGTTCTTC; CDR3aa: CASSPLAGDSRYNEQFF
v_gene: TRBV3-1/TRBV3-2; j_gene: TRBJ1-1; abundance: .; d_gene: .; CDR3nt: TGTGCCAGCAGCCAATTACGGGCTATGAACACTGAAGCTTTCTTT; CDR3aa: CASSQLRAMNTEAFF
v_gene: TRBV19; j_gene: TRBJ1-2; abundance: .; d_gene: .; CDR3nt: TGTGCCAGTAGTATCGGAGGAACCTATGGCTACACCTTC; CDR3aa: CASSIGGTYGYTF
v_gene: TRBV6-5; j_gene: TRBJ2-2; abundance: .; d_gene: TRBD1; CDR3nt: TGTGCCAGCAGTTACACAACAGGGGACACCGGGGAGCTGTTTTTT; CDR3aa: CASSYTTGDTGELFF
v_gene: TRBV19; j_gene: TRBJ1-4; abundance: once; d_gene: TRBD1; CDR3nt: TGTGCCAGTAGTCCCCAGGACAGGGTGCATGAAAAACTGTTTTTT; CDR3aa: CASSPQDRVHEKLFF
v_gene: TRBV15; j_gene: TRBJ1-3; abundance: .; d_gene: .; CDR3nt: TGTGCCACCAGCAGAGATTCGAATAAGGGCAACACCATATATTTT; CDR3aa: CATSRDSNKGNTIYF
v_gene: TRBV5-5; j_gene: TRBJ2-1; abundance: .; d_gene: .; CDR3nt: TGTGCCAGCAGCTTCTTGGGCCCTCGGAGCTCCTACAATGAGCAGTTCTTC; CDR3aa: CASSFLGPRSSYNEQFF
v_gene: TRBV7-8; j_gene: TRBJ2-1; abundance: .; d_gene: .; CDR3nt: TGTGCCAGCAGCTCGAGGACAGAGGGGTACAATGAGCAGTTCTTC; CDR3aa: CASSSRTEGYNEQFF
v_gene: TRBV19; j_gene: TRBJ1-2; abundance: once; d_gene: .; CDR3nt: TGTGCCAGTAGTATCGGGACTGTGGGCTACACCTTC; CDR3aa: CASSIGTVGYTF
v_gene: TRBV20-1; j_gene: TRBJ2-3; abundance: .; d_gene: .; CDR3nt: TGCAGTGCTAGTGGGGGCGGGAACACAGATACGCAGTATTTT; CDR3aa: CSASGGGNTDTQYF
v_gene: TRBV11-2; j_gene: TRBJ1-2; abundance: .; d_gene: .; CDR3nt: TGTGCCAGCTCGGCCCGGGCCTACTATGGCTACACCTTC; CDR3aa: CASSARAYYGYTF
v_gene: TRBV10-3; j_gene: TRBJ2-7; abundance: .; d_gene: .; CDR3nt: TGTGCCATCAGTGGTACTGGCGGGCAGTACTTC; CDR3aa: CAISGTGGQYF
v_gene: TRBV19; j_gene: TRBJ2-7; abundance: once; d_gene: TRBD2; CDR3nt: TGTGCCAGTAGTGCGTCGGGACTAGCGGGAGGGCTATCCGAGCAGTACTTC; CDR3aa: CASSASGLAGGLSEQYF
v_gene: TRBV5-1; j_gene: TRBJ2-7; abundance: .; d_gene: .; CDR3nt: TGCGCCAGCAGCTTGGGAGGGTACGAGCAGTACTTC; CDR3aa: CASSLGGYEQYF
v_gene: TRBV30; j_gene: TRBJ2-7; abundance: .; d_gene: .; CDR3nt: TGTGCCTGGAGTCGCGGGATAGACTACGAGCAGTACTTC; CDR3aa: CAWSRGIDYEQYF
v_gene: TRBV19; j_gene: TRBJ1-1; abundance: .; d_gene: TRBD1; CDR3nt: TGTGCCAGTAGTCCTGGACAGGGGGAGATGAACACTGAAGCTTTCTTT; CDR3aa: CASSPGQGEMNTEAFF
v_gene: TRBV5-8; j_gene: TRBJ2-1; abundance: .; d_gene: TRBD1; CDR3nt: TGTGCCAGCAGCTGGACGACAGGGCTTGAGCAGTTCTTC; CDR3aa: CASSWTTGLEQFF
v_gene: TRBV7-2; j_gene: TRBJ2-7; abundance: .; d_gene: .; CDR3nt: TGTGCCAGCAGCTTAGACGGCAGGGGTCTTACCGAGCAGTACTTC; CDR3aa: CASSLDGRGLTEQYF
v_gene: TRBV3-1/TRBV3-2; j_gene: TRBJ1-1; abundance: few; d_gene: TRBD1; CDR3nt: TGTGCCAGCAGCCAAGATTTTTGGGACAGGGGGGAAGCTTTCTTT; CDR3aa: CASSQDFWDRGEAFF
v_gene: TRBV27; j_gene: TRBJ1-2; abundance: .; d_gene: TRBD1; CDR3nt: TGTGCCAGCAGTAGGACAGGGACGGTGGGCTATGGCTACACCTTC; CDR3aa: CASSRTGTVGYGYTF
v_gene: TRBV6-5; j_gene: TRBJ2-1; abundance: .; d_gene: .; CDR3nt: TGTGCCAGTCAGGTCCCCTACAATGAGCAGTTCTTC; CDR3aa: CASQVPYNEQFF
v_gene: TRBV19; j_gene: TRBJ1-1; abundance: .; d_gene: .; CDR3nt: TGTGCCAGTAGTGCCCGGGCGGGCAACGAACTGAACACTGAAGCTTTCTTT; CDR3aa: CASSARAGNELNTEAFF
v_gene: TRBV5-4; j_gene: TRBJ2-5; abundance: .; d_gene: TRBD2; CDR3nt: TGTGCCAGCAGCCGCGGGGGGGCGGAACAAGAGACCCAGTACTTC; CDR3aa: CASSRGGAEQETQYF
v_gene: TRBV19; j_gene: TRBJ1-4; abundance: .; d_gene: .; CDR3nt: TGTGCCAGTCCCCCCGGGAATGGGGAAAAACTGTTTTTT; CDR3aa: CASPPGNGEKLFF
v_gene: TRBV7-3; j_gene: TRBJ2-2; abundance: once; d_gene: TRBD2; CDR3nt: TGTGCCAGCAGCTTTCGGGAGGGCGGCACCGGGGAGCTGTTTTTT; CDR3aa: CASSFREGGTGELFF
v_gene: TRBV29-1; j_gene: TRBJ1-4; abundance: .; d_gene: TRBD1; CDR3nt: TGCAGCGCCGGGACAGGCGGGGGGGGCGAAAAACTGTTTTTT; CDR3aa: CSAGTGGGGEKLFF
v_gene: TRBV27; j_gene: TRBJ2-5; abundance: .; d_gene: TRBD1; CDR3nt: TGTGCCAGCAGCCGGGACAGGGATTCAGAGACCCAGTACTTC; CDR3aa: CASSRDRDSETQYF
v_gene: TRBV3-1/TRBV3-2; j_gene: TRBJ2-2; abundance: .; d_gene: .; CDR3nt: TGTGCCAGCAGCTCAGGGGGCGGGAGAACCGGGGAGCTGTTTTTT; CDR3aa: CASSSGGGRTGELFF
v_gene: TRBV6-4; j_gene: TRBJ2-3; abundance: .; d_gene: TRBD2; CDR3nt: TGTGCCAGCAGTGACGCGGGGGAGGGAGCAGATACGCAGTATTTT; CDR3aa: CASSDAGEGADTQYF
v_gene: TRBV3-1/TRBV3-2; j_gene: TRBJ2-5; abundance: .; d_gene: TRBD2; CDR3nt: TGTGCCAGCAGCCAAGAGTCCCCTAGCGGGAGCTTGGTGGAGACCCAGTACTTC; CDR3aa: CASSQESPSGSLVETQYF
v_gene: TRBV6-1; j_gene: TRBJ2-5; abundance: .; d_gene: TRBD2; CDR3nt: TGTGCCAGCAGTGAGGCCCGCTTCCTAGCGGGAGAGGGCCAGTACTTC; CDR3aa: CASSEARFLAGEGQYF
v_gene: TRBV6-5; j_gene: TRBJ2-1; abundance: .; d_gene: TRBD1; CDR3nt: TGTGCCAGCAGTATGACAGGGGGGTACAATGAGCAGTTCTTC; CDR3aa: CASSMTGGYNEQFF
v_gene: TRBV6-4; j_gene: TRBJ2-3; abundance: .; d_gene: .; CDR3nt: TGTGCCAGCAGTGACTCAGCCAGCGGCACAGATACGCAGTATTTT; CDR3aa: CASSDSASGTDTQYF
v_gene: TRBV7-6; j_gene: TRBJ2-3; abundance: once; d_gene: .; CDR3nt: TGTGCCAGCAGCTCGGGACGACAGGCAGATACGCAGTATTTT; CDR3aa: CASSSGRQADTQYF
v_gene: TRBV5-1; j_gene: TRBJ1-1; abundance: .; d_gene: TRBD1; CDR3nt: TGCGCCAGCAGCCCGCGGGACAGGGGTATGAACACTGAAGCTTTCTTT; CDR3aa: CASSPRDRGMNTEAFF